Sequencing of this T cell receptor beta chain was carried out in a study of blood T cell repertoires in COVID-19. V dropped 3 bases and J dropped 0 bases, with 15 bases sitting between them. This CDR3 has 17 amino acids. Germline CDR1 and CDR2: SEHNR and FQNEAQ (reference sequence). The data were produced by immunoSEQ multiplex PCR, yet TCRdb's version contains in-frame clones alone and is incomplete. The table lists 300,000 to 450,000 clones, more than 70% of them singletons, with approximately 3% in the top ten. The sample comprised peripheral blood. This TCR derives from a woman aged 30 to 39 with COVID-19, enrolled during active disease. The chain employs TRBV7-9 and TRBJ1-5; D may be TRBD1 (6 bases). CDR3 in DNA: TGTGCCAGCAGCTTGGGGGCAGGGTTCGGTAGCAATCAGCCCCAGCATTTT. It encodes CASSLGAGFGSNQPQHF.